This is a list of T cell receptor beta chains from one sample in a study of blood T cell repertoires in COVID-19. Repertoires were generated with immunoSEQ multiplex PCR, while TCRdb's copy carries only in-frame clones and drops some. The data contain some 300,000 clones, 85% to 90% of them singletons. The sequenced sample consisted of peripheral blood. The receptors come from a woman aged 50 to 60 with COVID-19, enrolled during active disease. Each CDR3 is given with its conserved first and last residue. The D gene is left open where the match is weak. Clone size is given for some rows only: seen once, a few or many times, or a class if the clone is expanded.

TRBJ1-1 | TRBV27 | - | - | TGTGCCAGCAGCCAGTATACAGGGACCACTGAAGCTTTCTTT | CASSQYTGTTEAFF
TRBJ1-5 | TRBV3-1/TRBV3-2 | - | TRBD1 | TGTGCCAGCAGCCCCGGGACAGGCGCTATTACGCCCCAGCATTTT | CASSPGTGAITPQHF
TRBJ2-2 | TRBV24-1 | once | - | TGTGCCACCAGTGATAGGAGTCCGGGAACCGGGGAGCTGTTTTTT | CATSDRSPGTGELFF
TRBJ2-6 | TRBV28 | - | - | TGTGCCAGCAGTTTTCAGGGTTCCGGGGCCAACGTCCTGACTTTC | CASSFQGSGANVLTF
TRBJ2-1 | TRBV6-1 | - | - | TGTGCCAGCAGTGAAGCGAAGCAGCGTTACAATGAGCAGTTCTTC | CASSEAKQRYNEQFF
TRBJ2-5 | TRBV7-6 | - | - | TGTGCCAGCACCACGGACCCAGGGTTCCAAGAGACCCAGTACTTC | CASTTDPGFQETQYF
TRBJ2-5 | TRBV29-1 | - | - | TGCAGCGTTGCCTACAGGGACCAAGAGACCCAGTACTTC | CSVAYRDQETQYF
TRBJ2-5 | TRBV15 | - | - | TGTGCCACCAGCAGAGAGACTAGACCCACAATGGAGACCCAGTACTTC | CATSRETRPTMETQYF
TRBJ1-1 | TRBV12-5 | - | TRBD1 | TGTGCTAGTGGTTGGGACAGTTTCATGAACACTGAAGCTTTCTTT | CASGWDSFMNTEAFF
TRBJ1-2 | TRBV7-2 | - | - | TGTGCCAGCAGCTTAAGCCCCTTGGTCTATGGCTACACCTTC | CASSLSPLVYGYTF
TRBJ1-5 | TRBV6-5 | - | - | TGTGCCAGCAGTTCCACGGGACGGCTTAGCGGGCAGCCCCAGCATTTT | CASSSTGRLSGQPQHF
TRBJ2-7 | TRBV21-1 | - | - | TGTGCCAGCAGCAAAGCCGCAGGGTACTCCTACGAGCAGTACTTC | CASSKAAGYSYEQYF
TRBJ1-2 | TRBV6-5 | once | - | TGTGCCAGCAGATACCACCGGGACACAAACTATGGCTACACCTTC | CASRYHRDTNYGYTF
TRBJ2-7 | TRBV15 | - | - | TGTGCCACCAGCAGACCCCCGGGCGGGACCCCAGAAAGGGAGCAGTACTTC | CATSRPPGGTPEREQYF
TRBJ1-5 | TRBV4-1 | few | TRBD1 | TGCGCCAGCAGCCAAGAGGGGTACAGGGGGCATCAGCCCCAGCATTTT | CASSQEGYRGHQPQHF
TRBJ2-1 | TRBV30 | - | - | TGTGCCTGGAGTCGGGGGAATGAGCAGTTCTTC | CAWSRGNEQFF
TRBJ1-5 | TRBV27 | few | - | TGTGCCAGCAGTTTCGCGGACAATCAGCCCCAGCATTTT | CASSFADNQPQHF
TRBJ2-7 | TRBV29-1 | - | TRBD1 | TGCAGCGCCGTGCAGGACAGGCTAGGCTACGAGCAGTACTTC | CSAVQDRLGYEQYF
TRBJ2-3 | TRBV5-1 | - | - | TGCGCCAGCAGTTATGGTCTACGCAGGGGTTTCGGGACAGATACGCAGTATTTT | CASSYGLRRGFGTDTQYF
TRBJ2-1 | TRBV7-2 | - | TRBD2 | TGTGCCAGCAGCTTAGGATTCGGACTAGCGGCCCCGTTTGAGCAGTTCTTC | CASSLGFGLAAPFEQFF
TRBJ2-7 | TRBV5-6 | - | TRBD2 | TGTGCCAGCACCACACAAGTGGGAGGGCCGGTTAAGCAGTACTTC | CASTTQVGGPVKQYF
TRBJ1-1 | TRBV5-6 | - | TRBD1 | TGTGCCAGCAGCTTTGGGGACAGATGGACCACTGAAGCTTTCTTT | CASSFGDRWTTEAFF
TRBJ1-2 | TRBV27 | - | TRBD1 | TGTGCCAGCAGTCCCCAGACAGGGTTGGGTGGCTACACCTTC | CASSPQTGLGGYTF
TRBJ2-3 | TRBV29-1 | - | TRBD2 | TGCAGCGTTGTAGGGTGGAGGGAGGGCCCTCCAGATACGCAGTATTTT | CSVVGWREGPPDTQYF
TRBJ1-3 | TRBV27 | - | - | TGTGCCAGCAGTCCGTCACCAGGGACTTCTGGAAACACCATATATTTT | CASSPSPGTSGNTIYF
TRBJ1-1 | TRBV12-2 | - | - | TGTGCAAGTCGCTTGTTCTTATGGCAGTCAACTGAAGCTTTCTTT | CASRLFLWQSTEAFF
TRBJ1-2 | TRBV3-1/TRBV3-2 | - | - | TGTGCCAGCAGCCAATGGCAAGGAAACAGGGCCCCTAGTTATGGCTACACCTTC | CASSQWQGNRAPSYGYTF
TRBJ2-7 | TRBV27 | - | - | TGTGCCAGCAGCCAGTCCCCTTACGAGCAGTACTTC | CASSQSPYEQYF
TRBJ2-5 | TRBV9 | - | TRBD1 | TGTGCCAGCAGCCCGGACGCAGGGGGCTTGGGAGAGACCCAGTACTTC | CASSPDAGGLGETQYF
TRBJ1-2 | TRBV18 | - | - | TGTGCCAGCTCACGCGGGGGGATCAACCATGGCTACACCTTC | CASSRGGINHGYTF
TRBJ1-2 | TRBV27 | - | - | TGTGCCAGCAAGAAGGGGTGGATTAACTATGGCTACACCTTC | CASKKGWINYGYTF
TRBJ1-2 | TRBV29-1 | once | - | TGCAGCGTTGAGGATTCAGGACAGGGCTACACCTTC | CSVEDSGQGYTF
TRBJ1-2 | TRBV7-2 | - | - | TGTGCCAGCAGCTTAACTATAGGCCCCCCGGCTAACTATGGCTACACCTTC | CASSLTIGPPANYGYTF
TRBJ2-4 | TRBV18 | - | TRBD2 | TGTGCCAGCTCCGCCCGGACTAGCGGGAGGGCTTCGATAGCCAAAAACATTCAGTACTTC | CASSARTSGRASIAKNIQYF
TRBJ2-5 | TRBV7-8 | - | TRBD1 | TGTGCCAGCAGCCGCAGGGGGATAGAGACCCAGTACTTC | CASSRRGIETQYF
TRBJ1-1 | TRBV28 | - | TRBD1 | TGTGCCAGCAGTCATTGGGGGCTACAGGGGGCGGTTGAAGCTTTCTTT | CASSHWGLQGAVEAFF
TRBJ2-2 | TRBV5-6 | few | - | TGTGCCAGCAGCTTCGGCACCGGGGAGCCCACCGGGGAGCTGTTTTTT | CASSFGTGEPTGELFF
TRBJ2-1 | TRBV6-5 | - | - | TGTGCCAGCAGTTACGTGCAGTCCTACAATGAGCAGTTCTTC | CASSYVQSYNEQFF
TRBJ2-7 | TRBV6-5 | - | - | TGTGCCAGCAGATCAAGGGGCGAACCAACCTACGAGCAGTACTTC | CASRSRGEPTYEQYF
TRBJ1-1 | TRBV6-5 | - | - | TGTGCCAGCAGGACAGGGAACACTGAAGCTTTCTTT | CASRTGNTEAFF
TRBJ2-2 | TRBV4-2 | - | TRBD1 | TGTGCCAGCAGCCAGTACAGGGGGTCCAACACCGGGGAGCTGTTTTTT | CASSQYRGSNTGELFF
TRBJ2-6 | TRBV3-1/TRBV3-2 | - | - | TGTGCCAGCAGCCGGGGGGTTAGCTCTGGGGCCAACGTCCTGACTTTC | CASSRGVSSGANVLTF
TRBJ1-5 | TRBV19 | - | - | TGTGCCAGTAGGGGAGATGGGTTTCAGCCCCAGCATTTT | CASRGDGFQPQHF
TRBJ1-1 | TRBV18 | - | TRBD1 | TGTGCCAGCTCCCCCGACAGGGGGCTGCACACTGAAGCTTTCTTT | CASSPDRGLHTEAFF
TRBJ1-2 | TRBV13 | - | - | TGTGCCAGCAGCGAAATCGGCAGGGCCCATTTCGGCTACACCTTC | CASSEIGRAHFGYTF
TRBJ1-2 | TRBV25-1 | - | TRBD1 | TGTGCCAGCAGTGAATTAGGGACAGGGGTTTGGAATGGCTACACCTTC | CASSELGTGVWNGYTF
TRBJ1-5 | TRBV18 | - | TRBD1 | TGTGCCAGCTCAGAATTGGGACAGGGTAGCAATCAGCCCCAGCATTTT | CASSELGQGSNQPQHF
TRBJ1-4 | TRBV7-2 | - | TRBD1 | TGTGCCAGCAGCTCCGACAGGGGTAGGGAAAAACTGTTTTTT | CASSSDRGREKLFF
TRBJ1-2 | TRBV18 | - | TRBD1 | TGTGCCAGCTCACCACCAACCAAGGGGACAGGGTTTGGTGGCTACACCTTC | CASSPPTKGTGFGGYTF
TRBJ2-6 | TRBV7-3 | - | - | TGTGCCAGCAGCCCCAGGGGCACTGGGGCCAACGTCCTGACTTTC | CASSPRGTGANVLTF
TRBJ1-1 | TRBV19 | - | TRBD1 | TGTGCCAGTAGTAATAAAGGGGGCCAGAACACTGAAGCTTTCTTT | CASSNKGGQNTEAFF
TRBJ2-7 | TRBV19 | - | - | TGTGCCAGTAGTAACGGTGGCAGCGGCTCCTACGAGCAGTACTTC | CASSNGGSGSYEQYF
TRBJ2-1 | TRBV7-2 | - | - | TGTGCCAGCAGCTTAGCTAGTATTGCGAATGAGCAGTTCTTC | CASSLASIANEQFF
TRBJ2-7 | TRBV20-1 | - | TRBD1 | TGCAGTGCAAGTCGGGACAGGGTCTTCGAGCAGTACTTC | CSASRDRVFEQYF
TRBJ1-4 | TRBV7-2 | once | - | TGTGCCAGCAGCTTAGGAGCGGGATCTAATGAAAAACTGTTTTTT | CASSLGAGSNEKLFF
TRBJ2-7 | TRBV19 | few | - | TGTGCCAGTAGTCCGGCAGGGGCCCCTACCTACGAGCAGTACTTC | CASSPAGAPTYEQYF
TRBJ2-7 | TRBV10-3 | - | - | TGTGCCATCAGTGAGCAACAGGGCTCCTACGAGCAGTACTTC | CAISEQQGSYEQYF
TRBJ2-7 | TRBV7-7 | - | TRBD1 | TGTGCTAGCAGCCCCGGGACAGGACCCTACGAGCAGTACTTC | CASSPGTGPYEQYF
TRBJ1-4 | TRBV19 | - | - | TGTGCCAGTTCGCGGGAGATAGGAAAACTGTTTTTT | CASSREIGKLFF
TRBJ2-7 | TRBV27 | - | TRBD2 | TGTGCCAGCAGTCCTGGGCTAGCGGGAGTTAAGCAGTACTTC | CASSPGLAGVKQYF